A single sample gave rise to the 4 T cell receptor beta chains below, sequenced in a study of cytomegalovirus exposure and HLA in healthy donors. The PCR ran on 60 Vbeta and 13 Jbeta primers. Profiled with immunoSEQ multiplex PCR; TCRdb holds only in-frame clones, not every one. The sample includes fewer than 150,000 clones, about 80% of them seen just once. The sample consisted of PBMCs. All receptors derive from a young man in good health and CMV-seronegative.

CDR3 region: CASSSLFLPDTQYF. Here the CDR3 DNA reads TGTGCCAGCAGCTCTCTCTTTCTCCCAGATACGCAGTATTTT. The chain recombines TRBV27 with TRBJ2-3, with D uncertain. CDR3 size: 14 residues. V gave up 6 bases and J gave up 4 bases, with 14 bases separating them. Germline V lookup: CDR1 MNHEY, CDR2 SMNVEV (reference sequence).

The V and J genes are TRBV27 and TRBJ1-2; the D is unclear. The V end was cut by 3 bases, the J end by 4 bases, with 9 bases between. CDR1 is MNHEY, CDR2 SMNVEV, per germline (reference sequence). The CDR3 has 13 amino acids. In nucleotides, the CDR3 is TGTGCCAGCAGTTTGAGGGCGGGCTATGGCTACACCTTC. Protein sequence: CASSLRAGYGYTF.

This clone was counted a few times. This chain joins TRBV5-1 and TRBJ1-5, with D perhaps matching TRBD1 (6 bases). Looked up from germline, CDR1 is SGHRS and CDR2 is YFSETQ. Trimming stripped 3 bases from V and 3 bases from J, with 10 bases between. The length of the CDR3 is 14 residues. Here the CDR3 reads CASSSTGPNQPQHF. The CDR3 nucleotides are TGCGCCAGCAGCTCAACAGGGCCCAATCAGCCCCAGCATTTT. Combining the CDR3 with reference TRBV5-1 and TRBJ1-5 gives the whole variable domain KAGVTQTPRYLIKTRGQQVTLSCSPISGHRSVSWYQQTPGQGLQFLFEYFSETQRNKGNFPGRFSGRQFSNSRSEMNVSTLELGDSALYLCASSSTGPNQPQHFGDGTRLSIL.

The chain recombines TRBV19 with TRBJ1-2; 7 bases align to TRBD1. CDR1 and CDR2 from the germline V gene are LNHDA and SQIVND (reference sequence). The CDR3 has 15 residues. V lost 2 bases and J lost 3; bases outside the gene matches: 6. CDR3 amino acids: CASSISQTGHYGYTF. The CDR3 nucleotides are TGTGCCAGTAGTATATCCCAGACAGGGCACTATGGCTACACCTTC. Drawing the rest from reference TRBV19 and TRBJ1-2, the complete variable domain is DGGITQSPKYLFRKEGQNVTLSCEQNLNHDAMYWYRQDPGQGLRLIYYSQIVNDFQKGDIAEGYSVSREKKESFPLTVTSAQKNPTAFYLCASSISQTGHYGYTFGSGTRLTVV.